Following are 19 T cell receptor beta chains from one sample sequenced in a study of blood T cell repertoires in COVID-19. The protocol was immunoSEQ multiplex PCR, while the TCRdb copy is restricted to in-frame clones and leaves out a portion. Of about 300,000 clones in the sample, 70% to 90% were seen once. Material: peripheral blood. These receptors were collected from a young man with active or convalescent COVID-19.

This chain uses TRBV21-1 with TRBJ1-1; TRBD1 is taken as the D call from the table, unchecked against the DNA. TRBV21-1 is a pseudogene locus. CDR3 size: 15 residues. CDR3 nucleotides: TGTGCCAGCAGCGACCGACAGGCGATGAACACTGAAGCTTTCTTT. Translated: CASSDRQAMNTEAFF.

V and J are TRBV5-1 and TRBJ2-1; D unresolved. V lost 0 bases and J lost 8, with 6 bases in between. Germline V gives CDR1 SGHRS, CDR2 YFSETQ. The CDR3 loop spans 12 amino acids. Here the CDR3 reads CASSLAFDEQFF. Written as DNA, the CDR3 is TGCGCCAGCAGCTTGGCTTTCGATGAGCAGTTCTTC.

This rearrangement joins TRBV4-1 to TRBJ2-3; 8 bases line up with TRBD1. Trimming at V came to 4 bases and at J to 3 bases, leaving 15 bases not matched to a gene. Germline lookup yields CDR1 MGHRA and CDR2 YSYEKL. The length of the CDR3 is 18 residues. CDR3 nucleotide sequence: TGCGCCAGCAGCCGAGATTTAGGGACAGGCTTGGTTACAGATACGCAGTATTTT. Translated: CASSRDLGTGLVTDTQYF.

Only one count was recorded for this clone. The V call is TRBV18, the J call TRBJ2-3; the match to TRBD2 covers 9 bases. The ends lost 8 bases at V and 4 bases at J; junction bases unmatched: 13. CDR3 length equals 16 residues. Per the germline V gene, CDR1 is KGHSH and CDR2 is LQKENI. The CDR3 loop reads CASTRRSGGTSDTQYF. The DNA for the CDR3 is TGTGCCAGCACACGTCGTAGCGGGGGTACATCAGATACGCAGTATTTT. Based on the CDR3 plus reference TRBV18 and TRBJ2-3, the full variable domain is NAGVMQNPRHLVRRRGQEARLRCSPMKGHSHVYWYRQLPEEGLKFMVYLQKENIIDESGMPKERFSAEFPKEGPSILRIQQVVRGDSAAYFCASTRRSGGTSDTQYFGPGTRLTVL.

The V and J genes are TRBV12-5 and TRBJ1-5, with no clear D. The CDR3 sequence is 15 residues long. Germline values: CDR1 LGHNT, CDR2 FRNRAP. The V and J ends lost 1 base and 3 bases respectively, with 10 bases between them. The CDR3 loop is CASGLGQAINQPQHF. In DNA form, the CDR3 reads TGTGCTAGTGGTTTGGGCCAGGCCATCAATCAGCCCCAGCATTTT.

V and J are TRBV6-4 and TRBJ2-3; 8 nucleotides line up with TRBD2. This CDR3 comprises 15 residues. J lost 1 base, V lost 3 bases, and 3 bases had no gene match. Germline V gene lookup returns CDR1 MRHNA and CDR2 SNTAGT. The CDR3 nucleotides are TGTGCCAGCAGTGAAGGGCGGGGGGGCACAGATACGCAGTATTTT. Amino acids: CASSEGRGGTDTQYF.

This clone has a handful of counts. This chain uses TRBV6-4 with TRBJ2-1; TRBD2 matches at 9 bases. There are 15 residues in the CDR3. J gave up 8 bases and V 4 bases, and 9 bases lay outside the gene matches. From germline, CDR1 is MRHNA and CDR2 SNTAGT. The CDR3 region has the DNA TGTGCCAGCAGTGCGGATAGCGGGGGAGGCTATGAGCAGTTCTTC. Protein product: CASSADSGGGYEQFF.

The chain carries TRBV9 and TRBJ1-1; D is unclear. The CDR3 length is 15 residues. Trimming took off 0 bases at V and 1 base at J, with 10 bases between the two ends. Germline values: CDR1 SGDLS, CDR2 YYNGEE. The CDR3 sequence is CASSVEAGGNTEAFF. The CDR3 nucleotides are TGTGCCAGCAGCGTAGAGGCGGGTGGGAACACTGAAGCTTTCTTT.

The chain links TRBV7-2 to TRBJ1-1; 7 bases map to TRBD1. CDR3 length: 15 residues. Germline lookup yields CDR1 SGHTA and CDR2 FQGNSA. The trim removed 5 bases at V and 0 bases at J, leaving 6 bases unmatched. CDR3 coding DNA: TGTGCCAGCAGCCCCCAGGGACAGATGAACACTGAAGCTTTCTTT. It codes for CASSPQGQMNTEAFF.

The J gene is TRBJ2-5, the V gene TRBV20-1; tentative D call: TRBD2 (6 bases). The CDR3 consists of 21 residues. V lost 3 bases and J lost 1, with 33 bases in between. Germline CDR1 DFQATT, CDR2 SNEGSKA (reference sequence). For the CDR3, the DNA is TGCAGTGCTAGTAACGGCCCGGGTGTTCGGGTATGGGGACTTTCCCAAGAGACCCAGTACTTC. This translates into CSASNGPGVRVWGLSQETQYF.

The rearrangement joins TRBV19 to TRBJ1-1; 9 bases are a match to TRBD1. The CDR3 runs to 13 residues. Per the germline V gene, CDR1 is LNHDA and CDR2 is SQIVND (reference sequence). Unmatched junction bases numbered 3, after V lost 10 bases and J lost 0 bases. In DNA form, the CDR3 reads TGTGCCACGGGGGACAGGGTGAACACTGAAGCTTTCTTT. It codes for CATGDRVNTEAFF.

The chain joins TRBV9 to TRBJ1-6; D remains unclear. This CDR3 spans 14 amino acids. The germline V gene has CDR1 SGDLS and CDR2 YYNGEE. Trimming cost V 2 bases and J 6 bases, with 9 bases left between them. CDR3 in DNA: TGTGCCAGCAGCGTGGGCAGGATTAATTCACCCCTCCACTTT. It yields the protein CASSVGRINSPLHF.

V is TRBV15 and J is TRBJ2-5; TRBD2 is a possible D gene (7 bases). The CDR3 is made up of 15 amino acids. V shed 4 bases and J shed 5 bases, with 17 bases lying between them. Germline V gene sequence: CDR1 LNHNV, CDR2 YYDKDF (reference sequence). As DNA, the CDR3 is TGTGCCACCAGCATGGGCCGGGGGGCCCGGGAGACCCAGTACTTC. Its protein product is CATSMGRGARETQYF.

This clone was seen more than once but under ten times. Other DNA sequences within the sample encode an identical CDR3. This chain links TRBV6-2 or TRBV6-3 with TRBJ2-5; 7 nucleotides align to TRBD1. The V gene end was trimmed by 3 bases and the J gene end by 5 bases; junction bases not matched to a gene: 6. The germline gives CDR1 MNHEY, CDR2 SVGEGT. This CDR3 region has 14 residues. The CDR3 region has the DNA TGTGCCAGCAGTTATCCCCAGGGACAGGAGACCCAGTACTTC. It translates to CASSYPQGQETQYF.

This chain connects TRBV4-1 to TRBJ1-1; 7 nucleotides agree with TRBD1. CDR3 length equals 17 residues. Germline trimming cut 4 bases from V and 4 bases from J; bases unmatched to any gene: 15. CDR1 MGHRA and CDR2 YSYEKL come from the germline V gene. The CDR3 here is CASSPTIPQGSGTEAFF. The CDR3 DNA is TGCGCCAGCAGCCCGACAATTCCACAGGGGTCGGGCACTGAAGCTTTCTTT.

The V gene is TRBV21-1, the J gene TRBJ1-5; TRBD1, the table's D call, was not compared with the DNA. TRBV21-1 is flagged as a pseudogene. The CDR3 runs to 15 residues. For the CDR3, the DNA is TGTGCCAGCAGAAGCTCAGGGGGCTGCAATCAGCCCCAGCATTTT. Protein sequence: CASRSSGGCNQPQHF.

The CDR3 DNA follows: TGCGCCAGCAGTGGAGGACAGGTCAATGAGCAGTTCTTC. Translated: CASSGGQVNEQFF. This chain uses TRBV10-1 with TRBJ2-1, with TRBD1 identical over 7 bases. The CDR3 loop spans 13 amino acids. The V gene's germline CDR1 is WNHNN and CDR2 SYGVQD (reference sequence). The V segment lost 4 bases and the J segment 6 bases; nucleotides outside the gene matches: 3.

V usage is TRBV6-5 and J usage is TRBJ1-1; TRBD1 matches 7 bases. V shed 2 bases, J shed 1 base, and the junction held 7 bases outside the gene matches. The CDR3 loop spans 16 amino acids. The V gene's germline CDR1 is MNHEY and CDR2 SVGAGI. The CDR3 DNA is TGTGCCAGCAGTTACCGTAAGACAGGGCCGAACACTGAAGCTTTCTTT. It codes for CASSYRKTGPNTEAFF.

This chain joins TRBV6-1 and TRBJ1-2; TRBD1 matches at 7 bases. From germline, CDR1 is MNHNS and CDR2 SASEGT. This CDR3 comprises 13 residues. V lost 1 base, J lost 6 bases, and 2 bases stayed unmatched. DNA for the CDR3: TGTGCCAGCAGTGAAGTAACAGGGGATGGCTACACCTTC. Protein product: CASSEVTGDGYTF.